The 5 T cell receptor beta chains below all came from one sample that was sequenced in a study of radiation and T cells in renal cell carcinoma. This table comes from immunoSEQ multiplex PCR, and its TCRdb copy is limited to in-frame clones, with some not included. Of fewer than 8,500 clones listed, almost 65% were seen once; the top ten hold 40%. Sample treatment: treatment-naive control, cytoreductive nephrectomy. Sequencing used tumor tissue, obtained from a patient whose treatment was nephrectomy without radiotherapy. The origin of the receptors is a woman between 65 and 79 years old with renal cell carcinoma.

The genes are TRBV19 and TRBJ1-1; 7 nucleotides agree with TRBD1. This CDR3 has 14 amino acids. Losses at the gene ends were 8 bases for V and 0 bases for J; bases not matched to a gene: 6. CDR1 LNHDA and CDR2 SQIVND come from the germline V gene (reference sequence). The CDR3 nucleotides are TGTGCCAGTTCCGCCGGGACAGTGAACACTGAAGCTTTCTTT. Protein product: CASSAGTVNTEAFF.

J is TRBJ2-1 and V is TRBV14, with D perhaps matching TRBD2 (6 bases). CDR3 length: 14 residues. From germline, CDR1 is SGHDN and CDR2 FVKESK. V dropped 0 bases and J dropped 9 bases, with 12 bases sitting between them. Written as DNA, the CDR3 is TGTGCCAGCAGCCAAGAACGAGTGGGGGGTGAGCAGTTCTTC. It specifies CASSQERVGGEQFF. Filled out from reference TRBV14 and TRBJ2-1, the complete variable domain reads EAGVTQFPSHSVIEKGQTVTLRCDPISGHDNLYWYRRVMGKEIKFLLHFVKESKQDESGMPNNRFLAERTGGTYSTLKVQPAELEDSGVYFCASSQERVGGEQFFGPGTRLTVL.

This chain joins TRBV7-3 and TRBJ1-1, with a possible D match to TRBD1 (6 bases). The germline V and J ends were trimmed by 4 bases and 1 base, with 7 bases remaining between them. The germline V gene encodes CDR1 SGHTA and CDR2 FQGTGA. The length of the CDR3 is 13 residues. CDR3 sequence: CASSSTGNTEAFF. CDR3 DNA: TGTGCCAGCAGCTCGACAGGGAACACTGAAGCTTTCTTT.

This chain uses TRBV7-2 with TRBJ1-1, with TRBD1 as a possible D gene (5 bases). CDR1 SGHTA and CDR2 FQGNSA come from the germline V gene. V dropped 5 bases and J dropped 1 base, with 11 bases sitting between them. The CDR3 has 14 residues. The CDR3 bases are TGTGCCAGCAGCCCGGGGCGGGGGAACACTGAAGCTTTCTTT. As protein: CASSPGRGNTEAFF.

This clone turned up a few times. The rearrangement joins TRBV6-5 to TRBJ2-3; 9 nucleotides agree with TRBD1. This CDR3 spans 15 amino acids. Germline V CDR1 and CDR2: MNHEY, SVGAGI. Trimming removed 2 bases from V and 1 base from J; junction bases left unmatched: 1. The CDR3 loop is CASSYGQGRTDTQYF. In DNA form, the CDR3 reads TGTGCCAGCAGTTACGGACAGGGGCGCACAGATACGCAGTATTTT.